These 23 T cell receptor beta chains came from one sample sequenced in a study of response to subunit inactivated influenza vaccine. TCRdb fed the RT-PCR reads into MiXCR, producing one record per CDR3 protein. The sample includes 500,000 to 600,000 distinct CDR3 sequences, approximately 16% seen only once; the top ten take less than 4%. The source was CD4+ T cells sorted from PBMCs, collected less than 30 months after vaccination. Source of these receptors: a man aged 50 to 69 who received an inactivated influenza vaccine.

This clonotype has a count of ten or more. The chain employs TRBV29-1 and TRBJ2-5; D may be TRBD2 (6 bases). V was pared by 3 bases and J by 2 bases, with 16 bases between. The germline CDR1 and CDR2 sequences are SQVTM and ANQGSEA. The CDR3 runs 15 residues. The CDR3 bases are TGCAGCGTTGATAAAACAGCGGGTTCGCAAGAGACCCAGTACTTC. Amino acids: CSVDKTAGSQETQYF.

This clonotype was observed a handful of times. The chain is built from TRBV2 and TRBJ1-2; 10 bases fit TRBD1. Per the germline V gene, CDR1 is SNHLY and CDR2 is FYNNEI. The CDR3 covers 14 residues. The V segment lost 4 bases and the J segment 5 bases; nucleotides outside the gene matches: 4. The CDR3 DNA reads TGTGCCAGCAGTGGACAGGGGGCAGGGTATGGCTACACCTTC. Its translation is CASSGQGAGYGYTF.

This clonotype was seen more than once but under ten times. This rearrangement joins TRBV6-1 to TRBJ1-1; D call uncertain. The CDR3 consists of 13 residues. The V gene's germline CDR1 is MNHNS and CDR2 SASEGT. The germline V and J ends were trimmed by 7 bases and 3 bases, with 12 bases remaining between them. CDR3 DNA: TGTGCCAGCACTCCCGCCCAGGACACTGAAGCTTTCTTT. It specifies CASTPAQDTEAFF.

This clonotype showed up just a few times. The chain is built from TRBV12-3 or TRBV12-4 and TRBJ1-2; 10 bases agree with TRBD1. The CDR3 extends over 15 amino acids. The V gene end was trimmed by 6 bases and the J gene end by 1 base; junction bases not matched to a gene: 5. CDR3 amino acids: CASRRQGASNYGYTF. In DNA, the CDR3 is TGTGCCAGCAGGCGACAGGGGGCGAGTAACTATGGCTACACCTTC.

This chain uses TRBV6-2 or TRBV6-3 with TRBJ2-7; D possibly corresponds to TRBD2 (6 bases). Germline assignment: CDR1 MNHEY and CDR2 SVGEGT. The CDR3 length is 13 residues. Trimming removed 2 bases at V and 6 bases at J, with 11 bases between. CDR3 amino acids: CASSYGGVREQYF. In DNA form, the CDR3 reads TGTGCCAGCAGTTACGGCGGGGTTCGCGAGCAGTACTTC.

This clonotype has ten or more counts. The chain has TRBV5-1 and TRBJ2-1; 7 positions match TRBD2. Germline V gene sequence: CDR1 SGHRS, CDR2 YFSETQ. The V and J ends lost 5 bases and 0 bases, in that order; junction bases with no gene match: 5. The CDR3 contains 15 residues. The DNA for the CDR3 is TGCGCCAGCAGTAGCGGGTCTAGCTCCTACAATGAGCAGTTCTTC. Its translation is CASSSGSSSYNEQFF.

This clonotype came up a few times. The V and J genes are TRBV7-2 and TRBJ2-3; D is undetermined. V lost 1 base to trimming and J lost 7 bases, with 6 bases between them. CDR3 length: 12 residues. CDR1 SGHTA and CDR2 FQGNSA come from the germline V gene. The CDR3 nucleotides read TGTGCCAGCAGCTTAGGGTATTATACGCAGTATTTT. It encodes CASSLGYYTQYF.

V gene TRBV7-2 combines with J gene TRBJ1-1; TRBD1 aligns across 8 bases. This CDR3 comprises 14 residues. The V segment lost 5 bases and the J segment 3 bases; nucleotides outside the gene matches: 5. From germline, CDR1 is SGHTA and CDR2 FQGNSA. This CDR3 reads CASSGRGRYTEAFF. The CDR3 DNA follows: TGTGCCAGCAGCGGCAGGGGGCGGTACACTGAAGCTTTCTTT.

With regard to this clonotype: A much larger clone is a single base away; this may be a read error. V is TRBV4-3 and J is TRBJ2-4; 10 bases map to TRBD1. CDR3 length: 14 amino acids. Germline lookup yields CDR1 LGHNA and CDR2 YSLEER. V was pared by 0 bases and J by 10 bases, with 3 bases of the junction left unmatched. CDR3 bases: TGCGCCAGCAGCCAAGACCCGGGACAGGGGATTCAGTACTTC. Encoded protein: CASSQDPGQGIQYF.

This clonotype was found a few times. V gene TRBV11-2 combines with J gene TRBJ2-1; TRBD2 agrees at 11 bases. Germline V gene lookup returns CDR1 SGHAT and CDR2 FQNNGV. V dropped 5 bases and J dropped 9; count of bases not matched to a gene: 3. The CDR3 contains 13 residues. CDR3 sequence: CASSTGTSGEQFF. The CDR3 DNA follows: TGTGCCAGCAGCACCGGGACTAGCGGTGAGCAGTTCTTC. Variable domain in full (rest from reference TRBV11-2 and TRBJ2-1): EAGVAQSPRYKIIEKRQSVAFWCNPISGHATLYWYQQILGQGPKLLIQFQNNGVVDDSQLPKDRFSAERLKGVDSTLKIQPAKLEDSAVYLCASSTGTSGEQFFGPGTRLTVL.

In this sample, this clonotype turned up many times. This sequence joins TRBV7-2 and TRBJ2-7; 8 nucleotides match TRBD2. The V and J ends lost 3 bases and 1 base, in that order; junction bases with no gene match: 8. Germline V gene data show CDR1 as SGHTA and CDR2 as FQGNSA. CDR3 length: 16 amino acids. The CDR3 nucleotides read TGTGCCAGCAGCTTCGGGCTAGCGGGCCAATCCTACGAGCAGTACTTC. Translating it yields CASSFGLAGQSYEQYF.

This clonotype appeared a few times. CDR3 nucleotides: TGCGCCAGCAGCTTGCGGGGGGGTTCAGACAATGAGCAGTTCTTC. Encoded protein: CASSLRGGSDNEQFF. The chain carries TRBV5-1 and TRBJ2-1; 8 bases fit TRBD2. The germline CDR1 and CDR2 sequences are SGHRS and YFSETQ. CDR3 length: 15 amino acids. Trimming cost V 1 base and J 5 bases; bases outside gene matches: 5.

The chain couples TRBV20-1 to TRBJ2-7, with 10 bases lining up with TRBD2. With V trimmed by 7 bases and J by 4 bases, 7 bases remained unmatched. This CDR3 spans 13 amino acids. Germline values: CDR1 DFQATT, CDR2 SNEGSKA (reference sequence). The CDR3 DNA is TGCAGTGGCGCTAGCGGGAGAGAATACGAGCAGTACTTC. Residues: CSGASGREYEQYF.

This clonotype came up a few times. The V gene is TRBV24-1, the J gene TRBJ1-2; D gene unclear. V was trimmed by 3 bases and J by 0 bases, leaving 7 bases between them. The CDR3 has 14 amino acids. CDR1 is KGHDR, CDR2 SFDVKD, per germline. CDR3 nucleotides: TGTGCCACCAGTGATGCAGGATCTAACTATGGCTACACCTTC. This gives the protein CATSDAGSNYGYTF.

This chain uses TRBV20-1 with TRBJ2-3, with unresolved D. V lost 3 bases and J lost 1, with 8 bases in between. The CDR3 contains 13 residues. CDR1 and CDR2 from the germline V gene are DFQATT and SNEGSKA (reference sequence). DNA for the CDR3: TGCAGTGCTAGTCGTGCCGGCACAGATACGCAGTATTTT. Translated, it gives CSASRAGTDTQYF.

This chain links TRBV7-8 with TRBJ1-2; the D is unclear. Germline V gene data show CDR1 as SGHVS and CDR2 as FQNEAQ. The CDR3 is 13 amino acids. With 5 bases removed from V and 8 bases from J, the gap between germline ends came to 15 bases. CDR3 bases: TGTGCCAGCAGCCCCCTACCCAAGGAGGGCTACACCTTC. Protein: CASSPLPKEGYTF.

This clonotype has just a few counts. The chain carries TRBV3-1 and TRBJ2-1; D gene unclear. V gave up 1 base and J gave up 9 bases, with 7 bases separating them. The V gene's germline CDR1 is LGHDT and CDR2 YNNKEL (reference sequence). The CDR3 length is 12 residues. The CDR3 protein is CASSQARGEQFF. CDR3 coding DNA: TGTGCCAGCAGCCAAGCGCGCGGTGAGCAGTTCTTC.

There are a few counts of this clonotype. The chain is built from TRBV7-2 and TRBJ2-7; D is possibly TRBD1 (6 bases). CDR1 SGHTA and CDR2 FQGNSA come from the germline V gene. CDR3 length: 16 amino acids. V lost 5 bases to trimming and J lost 0 bases, with 17 bases between them. The CDR3 region is CASSRGPDSYSYEQYF. The CDR3 DNA follows: TGTGCCAGCAGCCGCGGCCCGGACAGTTACTCCTACGAGCAGTACTTC. The whole variable domain, remainder taken from reference TRBV7-2 and TRBJ2-7, is GAGVSQSPSNKVTEKGKDVELRCDPISGHTALYWYRQSLGQGLEFLIYFQGNSAPDKSGLPSDRFSAERTGGSVSTLTIQRTQQEDSAVYLCASSRGPDSYSYEQYFGPGTRLTVT.

The rearrangement links TRBV20-1 to TRBJ1-2, with D uncertain. The V gene lost 4 bases and the J gene lost 4 bases, with 10 bases spanning the gap. CDR1 DFQATT and CDR2 SNEGSKA come from the germline V gene (reference sequence). This CDR3 is 12 amino acids long. The CDR3 nucleotides are TGCAGTGCTACCCCGGGAAGCTATGGCTACACCTTC. As protein: CSATPGSYGYTF.

This chain uses TRBV5-5 with TRBJ1-3; D remains ambiguous. The CDR3 sequence is 14 residues long. The V gene's germline CDR1 is SGHKS and CDR2 YYEKEE (reference sequence). V lost 5 bases and J 0 bases, leaving 9 bases between the germline ends. CDR3 loop: CASSPTYSGNTIYF. For the CDR3, the DNA is TGTGCCAGCAGTCCAACATACTCTGGAAACACCATATATTTT.

The rearrangement joins TRBV7-9 to TRBJ2-5; D perhaps matches TRBD2 (6 bases). Trimming removed 5 bases from V and 9 bases from J, with 10 bases in between. Germline V lookup: CDR1 SEHNR, CDR2 FQNEAQ (reference sequence). The length of the CDR3 is 11 residues. The CDR3 bases are TGTGCCAGCAGCGCCGCGGGATCCCAGTACTTC. It specifies CASSAAGSQYF.

The genes are TRBV10-3 and TRBJ2-3; D is ambiguous. Trimming stripped 0 bases from V and 0 bases from J, with 7 bases between. Germline-derived CDR1 and CDR2 are ENHRY and SYGVKD. The CDR3 loop spans 15 amino acids. The CDR3: CAISESGASTDTQYF. CDR3 nucleotide sequence: TGTGCCATCAGTGAGTCTGGCGCCAGCACAGATACGCAGTATTTT.

This clonotype occurred many times. This chain uses TRBV5-1 with TRBJ1-6, with D maybe TRBD1 (6 bases). The germline V gene has CDR1 SGHRS and CDR2 YFSETQ. V lost 4 bases and J 10 bases, leaving 15 bases between the germline ends. This CDR3 spans 14 amino acids. CDR3 nucleotide sequence: TGCGCCAGCAGCCCGGAAGGGGGAAGATCACCCCTCCACTTT. Protein sequence: CASSPEGGRSPLHF.